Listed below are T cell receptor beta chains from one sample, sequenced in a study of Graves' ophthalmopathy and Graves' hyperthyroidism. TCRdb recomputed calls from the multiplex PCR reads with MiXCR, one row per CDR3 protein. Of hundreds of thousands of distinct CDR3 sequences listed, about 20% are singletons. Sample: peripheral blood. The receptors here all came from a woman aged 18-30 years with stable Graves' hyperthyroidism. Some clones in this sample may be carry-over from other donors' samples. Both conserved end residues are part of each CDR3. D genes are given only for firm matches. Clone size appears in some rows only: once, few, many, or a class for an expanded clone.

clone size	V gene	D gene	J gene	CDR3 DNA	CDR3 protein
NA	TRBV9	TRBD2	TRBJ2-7	TGTGCCAGCAGCCCCGGTGGCGGGGGATACTACGAGCAGTACTTC	CASSPGGGGYYEQYF
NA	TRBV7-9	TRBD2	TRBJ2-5	TGTGCCAGCAGCTCACTAGCGGTTCAAGAGACCCAGTACTTC	CASSSLAVQETQYF
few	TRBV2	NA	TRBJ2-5	TGTGCCAGCACTGGGACGGAGAGTGAGACCCAGTACTTC	CASTGTESETQYF
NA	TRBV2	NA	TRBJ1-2	TGTGCCAGCAGCCCCGGTGAACGGGGGGCGTTGCGGGGCTACACCTTC	CASSPGERGALRGYTF
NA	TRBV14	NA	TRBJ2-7	TGTGCCAGCAGCCGCGCGGTAAAGTACGAGCAGTACTTC	CASSRAVKYEQYF
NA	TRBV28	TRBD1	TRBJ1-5	TGTGCCAGTGAACAGGGGAGGGGTCAGCCCCAGCATTTT	CASEQGRGQPQHF
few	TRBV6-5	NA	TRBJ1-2	TGTGCCAGCAGTTGGGTCCCGGAGGACTATGGCTACACCTTC	CASSWVPEDYGYTF
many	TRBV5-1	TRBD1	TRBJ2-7	TGCGCCAGCAGCTTGGAACAGGGGTTAACCTACGAGCAGTACTTC	CASSLEQGLTYEQYF
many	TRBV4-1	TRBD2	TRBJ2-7	TGCGCCAGCAGCCAACCGAGCGGGAGTAACTACGAGCAGTACTTC	CASSQPSGSNYEQYF
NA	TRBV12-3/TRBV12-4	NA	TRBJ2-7	TGTGCCAGCAGCGGACGGCTCTCCTACGAGCAGTACTTC	CASSGRLSYEQYF
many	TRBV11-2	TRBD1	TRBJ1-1	TGTGCCAGCAGCTCCCCAAACAGGGGGTTGGCTGAAGCTTTCTTT	CASSSPNRGLAEAFF
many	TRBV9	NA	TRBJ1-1	TGTGCCAGCAGCGAACACTCCGAGGGGCGACGAGCTTTCTTT	CASSEHSEGRRAFF
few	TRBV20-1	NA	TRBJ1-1	TGCAGTGCTTCCCGGCCCCCCGGCGGCACTGAAGCTTTCTTT	CSASRPPGGTEAFF
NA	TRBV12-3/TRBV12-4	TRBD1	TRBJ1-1	TGTGCCAGCAGTGATAACAGGGGTAATGAAGCTTTCTTT	CASSDNRGNEAFF
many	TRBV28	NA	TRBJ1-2	TGTGCCGGCACCCATGGGACGGACGTCTATGGCTACACCTTC	CAGTHGTDVYGYTF
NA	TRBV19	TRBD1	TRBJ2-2	TGTGCCAGTGCGGGACAGGGAGTTGGGGAGCTGTTTTTT	CASAGQGVGELFF
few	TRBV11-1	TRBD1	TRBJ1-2	TGTGCCAGCAGCTCCCCGGGACAGGGGGCTTCGCTCTATGGCTACACCTTC	CASSSPGQGASLYGYTF
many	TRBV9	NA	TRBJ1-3	TGTGCCAGCAGCGTAGGGGGACGAGACTCTGGAAACACCATATATTTT	CASSVGGRDSGNTIYF
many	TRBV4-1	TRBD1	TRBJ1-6	TGCGCCAGCAGCCCGGGACAGGGGTCCTATAATTCACCCCTCCACTTT	CASSPGQGSYNSPLHF
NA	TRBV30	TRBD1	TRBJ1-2	TGTGCCTGGAGTAAGAGGGGCGGACAGGGCACCTATGGCTACACCTTC	CAWSKRGGQGTYGYTF
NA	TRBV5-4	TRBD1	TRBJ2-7	TGTGCCAGCAGCTTGGGGGGGCTACAGGGGACCTACGAGCAGTACTTC	CASSLGGLQGTYEQYF
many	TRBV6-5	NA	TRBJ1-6	TGTGCCAGCGGGTATTCCGAGGGGTATAATTCACCCCTCCACTTT	CASGYSEGYNSPLHF
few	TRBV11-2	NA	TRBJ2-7	TGTGCCAGCAAAGCTTACAGCAGGGACCCCGTAAGCTCCTACGAGCAGTACTTC	CASKAYSRDPVSSYEQYF
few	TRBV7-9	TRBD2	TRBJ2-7	TGTGCCAGCAGCCCTAGCGGGAGCCGTCCCAACGAGCAGTACTTC	CASSPSGSRPNEQYF
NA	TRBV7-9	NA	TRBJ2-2	TGTGCCAGCAGCTTAGCGAGCAGAACCGGGGAGCTGTTTTTT	CASSLASRTGELFF
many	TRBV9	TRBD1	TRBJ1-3	TGTGCCAGCACCTGGACAGGGGGGCCAGGGGACACCATATATTTT	CASTWTGGPGDTIYF
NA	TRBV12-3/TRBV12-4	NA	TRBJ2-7	TGTGCCAGCAGTTTGTTTGCCAGCTCCTACGAGCAGTACTTC	CASSLFASSYEQYF
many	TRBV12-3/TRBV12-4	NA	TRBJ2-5	TGTGCCAGCAGCGAGAGGAGGAGAGAGACCCAGTACTTC	CASSERRRETQYF
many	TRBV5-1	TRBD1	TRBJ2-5	TGCGCCAGCAGCGCCCTGGGACAGCTACAAGAGACCCAGTACTTC	CASSALGQLQETQYF
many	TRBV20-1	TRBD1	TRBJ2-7	TGCAGTGCTCCGAGGACAGGCGAGCGCGAGCAGTACTTC	CSAPRTGEREQYF
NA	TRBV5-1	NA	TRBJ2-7	TGCGCCAGCAGCTTGGCGGGCAGCTACTCCAGGCAGTACTTC	CASSLAGSYSRQYF
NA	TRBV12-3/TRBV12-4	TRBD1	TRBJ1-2	TGTGCCAGCAGTTACTCGACAGGGGGCCTCTATGGCTACACCTTC	CASSYSTGGLYGYTF
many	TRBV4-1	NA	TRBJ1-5	TGCGCCAGCAGCCAAGACCCAGATCAGCCCCAGCATTTT	CASSQDPDQPQHF
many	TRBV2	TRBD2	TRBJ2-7	TGTGCCAGCAGCCCAGAGGCCGGGAGGGCCTACGAGCAGTACTTC	CASSPEAGRAYEQYF
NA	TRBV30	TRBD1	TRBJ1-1	TGTGCCTGGAGTGCTTGGACAGGGACTGAAGCTTTCTTT	CAWSAWTGTEAFF
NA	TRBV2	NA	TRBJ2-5	TGTGCCAGCAGTGTGGGGCAACAAGAGACCCAGTACTTC	CASSVGQQETQYF
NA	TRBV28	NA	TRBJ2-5	TGTGCCAGCGGCCCGGGACACTTGAGGGTCCAGTACTTC	CASGPGHLRVQYF
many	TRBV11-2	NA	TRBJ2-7	TGTGCCAGCAGCTTAGCTTATGACGGGGCGAGTGAGCAGTACTTC	CASSLAYDGASEQYF
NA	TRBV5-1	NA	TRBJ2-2	TGCGCCAGCAGGGAAGTGGACACCGGGGAGCTGTTTTTT	CASREVDTGELFF
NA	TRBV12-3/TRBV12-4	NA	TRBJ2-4	TGTGCCAGCAGTTTGTCGCAATGGATACTAGCCAAAAACATTCAGTACTTC	CASSLSQWILAKNIQYF
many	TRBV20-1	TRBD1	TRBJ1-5	TGCAGTGCTAGAACCCCCGGGACAGGGAATCAGCCCCAGCATTTT	CSARTPGTGNQPQHF
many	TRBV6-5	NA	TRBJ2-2	TGTGCCAGCAGTAACACCGGGATCACCGGGGAGCTGTTTTTT	CASSNTGITGELFF
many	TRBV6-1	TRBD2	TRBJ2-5	TGTGCCAGCAGTCAGGGACTAGCGGGGGTTGAGACCCAGTACTTC	CASSQGLAGVETQYF
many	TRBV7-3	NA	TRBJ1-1	TGTGCCAGCAGCGTAACAGTGGGAAGTGAAGCTTTCTTT	CASSVTVGSEAFF
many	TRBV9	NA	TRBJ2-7	TGTGCCAGCAGCGTAGATGCCGAGGGTGTCTACGAGCAGTACTTC	CASSVDAEGVYEQYF
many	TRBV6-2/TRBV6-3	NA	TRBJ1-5	TGTGCCAGCAGTTACTCTCCAGGGGCCAATCAGCCCCAGCATTTT	CASSYSPGANQPQHF
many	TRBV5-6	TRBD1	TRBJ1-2	TGTGCCAGCAGCCCCGCAGGGGGCGATGGCTACACCTTC	CASSPAGGDGYTF
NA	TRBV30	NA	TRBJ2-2	TGTGCCTGGAGTGTACGGGGAAACCAGAACACCGGGGAGCTGTTTTTT	CAWSVRGNQNTGELFF
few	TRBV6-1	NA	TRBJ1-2	TGTGCCAGCAGTGAACAGGGGCTGGGCGGTGGCTACACCTTC	CASSEQGLGGGYTF
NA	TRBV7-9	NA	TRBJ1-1	TGTGCCAGCGGACCAGGGGACACTGAAGCTTTCTTT	CASGPGDTEAFF
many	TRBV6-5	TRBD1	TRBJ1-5	TGTGCCACCCGAGAGGGACAGGAATTTAATCAGCCCCAGCATTTT	CATREGQEFNQPQHF
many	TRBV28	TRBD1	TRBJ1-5	TGTGCCAGCAGTCCTCCGGACAGGGATCAGCCCCAGCATTTT	CASSPPDRDQPQHF
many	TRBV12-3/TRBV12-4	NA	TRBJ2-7	TGTGCCAGCCTCGGAACCTCTCATCTCGGGGAGCAGTACTTC	CASLGTSHLGEQYF